The 26 T cell receptor beta chains reported below all come from one sample, sequenced in a study of blood T cell repertoires in COVID-19. The assay was immunoSEQ multiplex PCR, and TCRdb's table has in-frame clones only and misses some. The sample yields 250,000 to 350,000 clones, 87% seen once. Material for sequencing was peripheral blood. Receptor source: a woman aged 45 to 65 who had recovered from COVID-19.

The chain is built from TRBV6-5 and TRBJ1-6, with TRBD1 matching over 7 bases. The CDR3 is 14 residues long. Germline V gives CDR1 MNHEY, CDR2 SVGAGI. V lost 0 bases to trimming and J lost 8 bases; unmatched junction nucleotides: 1. As DNA, the CDR3 is TGTGCCAGCAGTTACTCAGGGGGCTATTCACCCCTCCACTTT. Translating it yields CASSYSGGYSPLHF.

The V gene is TRBV7-2, the J gene TRBJ1-2; weak D call: TRBD1 (5 bases). The germline V gene has CDR1 SGHTA and CDR2 FQGNSA. CDR3 length: 16 amino acids. Trimming removed 5 bases from V and 1 base from J, with 17 bases in between. CDR3 DNA sequence: TGTGCCAGCAGCCCTGCTCGGGCAGGGCTTAACTATGGCTACACCTTC. It is translated as CASSPARAGLNYGYTF.

The chain carries TRBV6-2 or TRBV6-3 and TRBJ1-6; possible D gene TRBD1, 6 bases. CDR1 and CDR2 (germline): MNHEY, SVGEGT. The CDR3 length is 15 residues. The V and J ends lost 7 bases and 5 bases respectively, with 15 bases between them. The CDR3 loop is CASTPTGPDNSPLHF. CDR3 nucleotide sequence: TGTGCCAGCACCCCGACAGGACCTGATAATTCACCCCTCCACTTT.

The chain uses TRBV2 and TRBJ2-2; 8 nucleotides line up with TRBD1. This CDR3 spans 16 amino acids. The V segment lost 5 bases and the J segment 6 bases; nucleotides outside the gene matches: 11. Germline V gene lookup returns CDR1 SNHLY and CDR2 FYNNEI. The CDR3 DNA reads TGTGCCAGCAGTAGAAGGACAGGGCCTCGCGCCGGGGAGCTGTTTTTT. Its protein product is CASSRRTGPRAGELFF.

This clone occurred a few times. The chain joins TRBV28 to TRBJ2-1; the match to TRBD2 covers 13 bases. Germline CDR1 reads MDHEN; CDR2 reads SYDVKM. V shed 8 bases and J 7 bases; nucleotides not matched to a gene: 5. The CDR3 sequence is 14 residues long. For the CDR3, the DNA is TGTGCCAGCGGTACTAGCGGGAGGGTTAATGAGCAGTTCTTC. Translated: CASGTSGRVNEQFF.

V and J are TRBV24-1 and TRBJ2-5; 9 bases match TRBD2. After removal of 4 bases from V and 5 bases from J, the junction contained 7 bases not matched to a gene. This CDR3 contains 15 residues. Per the germline V gene, CDR1 is KGHDR and CDR2 is SFDVKD. As DNA, the CDR3 is TGTGCCACCAGTGACGCGGGAGGGCCCTCGGAGACCCAGTACTTC. The encoded protein is CATSDAGGPSETQYF.

This rearrangement joins TRBV28 to TRBJ2-5, with 9 bases that match TRBD1. V dropped 6 bases and J dropped 5; count of bases not matched to a gene: 7. The CDR3 covers 14 residues. Germline CDR1 and CDR2: MDHEN and SYDVKM. CDR3 sequence: CASRLQGAHETQYF. For the CDR3, the DNA is TGTGCCAGCAGGCTACAGGGGGCGCATGAGACCCAGTACTTC.

This chain uses TRBV14 with TRBJ1-4; the D is unclear. The CDR3 spans 17 residues. Trimming cost V 0 bases and J 8 bases, with 19 bases left between them. In germline, CDR1 is SGHDN, CDR2 FVKESK. The CDR3 DNA sequence: TGTGCCAGCAGCCAAGATCGGGCGAGGGAAACGGGCGAAAAACTGTTTTTT. It encodes CASSQDRARETGEKLFF. The full variable domain, with the rest looked up from reference TRBV14 and TRBJ1-4, is EAGVTQFPSHSVIEKGQTVTLRCDPISGHDNLYWYRRVMGKEIKFLLHFVKESKQDESGMPNNRFLAERTGGTYSTLKVQPAELEDSGVYFCASSQDRARETGEKLFFGSGTQLSVL.

The chain is built from TRBV12-3 or TRBV12-4 and TRBJ1-3; D possibly corresponds to TRBD1 (5 bases). The CDR3 sequence is 13 residues long. V was trimmed by 3 bases and J by 2 bases, leaving 5 bases between them. The CDR3 region is CASSLTAGNTIYF. CDR3 DNA: TGTGCCAGCAGTTTGACAGCTGGAAACACCATATATTTT.

The chain recombines TRBV29-1 with TRBJ1-2; D unresolved. Trimming took off 1 base at V and 6 bases at J, with 6 bases between the two ends. This CDR3 comprises 11 residues. Germline CDR1 reads SQVTM; CDR2 reads ANQGSEA. The CDR3 here is CSVEAVDGYTF. Written as DNA, the CDR3 is TGCAGCGTTGAAGCCGTCGATGGCTACACCTTC.

V gene TRBV5-6 combines with J gene TRBJ2-7; TRBD2 aligns across 8 bases. The trim removed 3 bases at V and 6 bases at J, leaving 8 bases unmatched. This CDR3 is 14 amino acids long. Per germline, CDR1 SGHDT and CDR2 YYEEEE. The CDR3 region has the DNA TGTGCCAGCAGCTGGTCCCCGGGAGGGACCGAGCAGTACTTC. Translating gives CASSWSPGGTEQYF.

In DNA, the CDR3 is TGTGCCTGGACAGGGGGGAAAAATGAGCAGTTCTTC. It is translated as CAWTGGKNEQFF. The V and J genes are TRBV30 and TRBJ2-1, with D perhaps TRBD1 (7 bases). CDR1 is GTSNPN, CDR2 SVGIG, per germline (reference sequence). Trimming pared 4 bases from V and 7 bases from J, leaving 11 bases between. The CDR3 loop spans 12 amino acids.

The chain uses TRBV10-3 and TRBJ2-3, with TRBD2 matching 11 bases. Trimming at V came to 5 bases and at J to 4 bases, leaving 8 bases not matched to a gene. There are 16 residues in the CDR3. Looked up from germline, CDR1 is ENHRY and CDR2 is SYGVKD. For the CDR3, the DNA is TGTGCCATCAGTAGCAGACTAGCGGGGATGGCAGATACGCAGTATTTT. Translated: CAISSRLAGMADTQYF.

The gene calls are TRBV7-2 and TRBJ1-6; D unclear. The V gene lost 1 base and the J gene lost 13 bases, with 14 bases spanning the gap. CDR1 and CDR2 (germline): SGHTA, FQGNSA. The length of the CDR3 is 14 residues. The CDR3 coding sequence is TGTGCCAGCAGCTTAGGGTTGGAGGGCTCGCCCCTCCACTTT. Amino acids: CASSLGLEGSPLHF.

This clone was seen only once. V gene TRBV28 combines with J gene TRBJ2-5, with TRBD2 matching 7 bases. There are 14 residues in the CDR3. Germline CDR1 MDHEN, CDR2 SYDVKM. J gave up 2 bases and V 6 bases, and 6 bases lay outside the gene matches. The CDR3 nucleotides read TGTGCCAGCAGCATTCTAGCGGATCAAGAGACCCAGTACTTC. It encodes CASSILADQETQYF.

This chain uses TRBV6-5 with TRBJ1-4; 8 nucleotides match TRBD1. The CDR3 is made up of 15 amino acids. Germline assignment: CDR1 MNHEY and CDR2 SVGAGI. Trimming at V came to 6 bases and at J to 8 bases, leaving 11 bases not matched to a gene. The DNA of the CDR3 is TGTGCCAGCAGCAACCAGGGGGCGGGTCGGGAAAAACTGTTTTTT. This encodes CASSNQGAGREKLFF.

This chain uses TRBV4-1 with TRBJ1-5; 9 bases are shared with TRBD1. Losses at the gene ends were 7 bases for V and 8 bases for J; bases not matched to a gene: 12. This CDR3 region has 15 residues. The germline V gene has CDR1 MGHRA and CDR2 YSYEKL. This chain's CDR3 is CASTRSGTGLEPQHF. The CDR3 nucleotides read TGCGCCAGCACGCGGTCGGGGACAGGGTTAGAGCCCCAGCATTTT.

The chain employs TRBV19 and TRBJ1-6; D is ambiguous. Trimming cost V 1 base and J 0 bases, with 10 bases left between them. This CDR3 contains 17 residues. CDR1 is LNHDA and CDR2 is SQIVND in the germline V gene (reference sequence). CDR3 sequence reads: CASSIVAGFSYNSPLHF. The DNA of the CDR3 is TGTGCCAGTAGTATAGTGGCCGGGTTCTCCTATAATTCACCCCTCCACTTT.

The V gene is TRBV3-1 (or the pseudogene TRBV3-2), the J gene TRBJ2-7, with D possibly matching TRBD2 (6 bases). With 2 bases removed from V and 6 bases from J, the gap between germline ends came to 11 bases. CDR1 is LGHDT, CDR2 YNNKEL, per germline (reference sequence). The CDR3 sequence is 13 residues long. Here the CDR3 DNA reads TGTGCCAGCAGCCAAACCGCCGGGGGCGAGCAGTACTTC. Translating it yields CASSQTAGGEQYF.

This clone has more than one count but fewer than ten. This rearrangement joins TRBV10-3 to TRBJ1-2; possibly TRBD1 for D (6 bases). The V end lost 2 bases, the J end lost 7 bases, and 20 bases lay between the germline ends. This CDR3 spans 16 amino acids. The germline CDR1 and CDR2 sequences are ENHRY and SYGVKD. The CDR3 reads CAISEDTGYVARGYTF. As DNA, the CDR3 is TGTGCCATCAGTGAGGATACAGGGTACGTCGCTCGTGGCTACACCTTC.

The chain is built from TRBV30 and TRBJ1-2; 8 nucleotides match TRBD1. The germline CDR1 and CDR2 sequences are GTSNPN and SVGIG (reference sequence). Losses at the gene ends were 3 bases for V and 6 bases for J; bases not matched to a gene: 12. The CDR3 is made up of 15 amino acids. CDR3 sequence (DNA): TGTGCCTGGAGGGCACCGACAGGGGAATGGAATGGCTACACCTTC. This encodes CAWRAPTGEWNGYTF.

The chain uses TRBV11-3 and TRBJ2-2, with 9 bases lining up with TRBD1. The junction had 10 bases not matched to a gene; V was cut back by 5 bases and J by 6 bases. The CDR3 extends over 16 amino acids. Germline V gene lookup returns CDR1 SGHNT and CDR2 YENEEA. The CDR3 DNA follows: TGTGCCAGCAGCCCGGGGACAGGGAAGAGCTCCGGGGAGCTGTTTTTT. Its translation: CASSPGTGKSSGELFF.

The chain is built from TRBV5-1 and TRBJ2-5; TRBD1 matches 9 bases. The CDR3 runs 17 residues. Germline loops: CDR1 SGHRS, CDR2 YFSETQ. The V and J ends lost 1 base and 2 bases, in that order; junction bases with no gene match: 9. The CDR3 region is CASSLLGGTGYQETQYF. CDR3 nucleotides: TGCGCCAGCAGCTTGCTGGGGGGGACAGGGTATCAAGAGACCCAGTACTTC.

The sample holds a few counts of this clone. This CDR3 is also generated by other DNA sequences in the sample. This chain connects TRBV5-1 to TRBJ1-5; D is ambiguous. The germline V gene encodes CDR1 SGHRS and CDR2 YFSETQ. The CDR3 has 13 amino acids. V was pared by 1 base and J by 4 bases, with 6 bases between. CDR3 nucleotides: TGCGCCAGCAGCTTGTCGGGTAATCAGCCCCAGCATTTT. It encodes CASSLSGNQPQHF.

CDR3 region: CASSALTGANNEQFF. CDR3 coding DNA: TGTGCCAGCAGCGCCCTGACAGGGGCAAACAATGAGCAGTTCTTC. The chain joins TRBV11-2 to TRBJ2-1, with 8 bases identical to TRBD1. Looked up from germline, CDR1 is SGHAT and CDR2 is FQNNGV. This CDR3 is built from 15 residues. J gave up 5 bases and V 5 bases, and 8 bases lay outside the gene matches.

J is TRBJ2-7 and V is TRBV28; D possibly corresponds to TRBD2 (5 bases). The V gene lost 5 bases and the J gene lost 7 bases, with 18 bases spanning the gap. CDR3 length: 14 residues. From germline, CDR1 is MDHEN and CDR2 SYDVKM. The CDR3 DNA is TGTGCCAGCAGTACCACGACTACCGGGGTAGAGCAGTACTTC. It encodes CASSTTTTGVEQYF.